These 25 T cell receptor beta chains share one sample of origin, sequenced in a study of blood T cells in healthy people across ages. A second PCR, run for about 6 to 11 cycles, used a sample-barcoded 5' primer plus a J-beta primer mix. Each CDR3 protein is one row after TCRdb ran MiXCR on the 5' RACE reads. The table shows about 540,000 distinct CDR3 sequences, with 24% occurring only once. These data were also reused for a study on T cells of mothers and their children.

Sample: blood. These receptors were taken from a boy between 10 and 17 years old in good health.

This clonotype was recorded a few times. CDR3 sequence (DNA): TGTGCCAGCAGCTTCCTAGCGGGAGGGCCGGGGGAGCAGTACTTC. Amino acid sequence: CASSFLAGGPGEQYF. The chain combines TRBV7-2 with TRBJ2-5, with TRBD2 matching over 12 bases. The CDR3 is 15 residues long. The V and J ends lost 3 bases and 11 bases, in that order; junction bases with no gene match: 10. The germline CDR1 and CDR2 sequences are SGHTA and FQGNSA.

This chain connects TRBV30 to TRBJ2-5; D uncertain. Germline CDR1 is GTSNPN and CDR2 is SVGIG (reference sequence). Deletions cut 4 bases from V and 5 bases from J, with 11 bases between. This CDR3 comprises 12 residues. The chain's CDR3 is CAWNNDWETQYF. The CDR3, as DNA: TGTGCCTGGAATAACGACTGGGAGACCCAGTACTTC. Based on the CDR3 plus reference TRBV30 and TRBJ2-5, the full variable domain is SQTIHQWPATLVQPVGSPLSLECTVEGTSNPNLYWYRQAAGRGLQLLFYSVGIGQISSEVPQNLSASRPQDRQFILSSKKLLLSDSGFYLCAWNNDWETQYFGPGTRLLVL.

The chain couples TRBV20-1 to TRBJ2-1; 12 bases agree with TRBD2. Germline V gene sequence: CDR1 DFQATT, CDR2 SNEGSKA (reference sequence). This CDR3 spans 17 amino acids. With V trimmed by 2 bases and J by 4 bases, 9 bases remained unmatched. CDR3 sequence (DNA): TGCAGTGCTAGACCCCCGGGACTAGCGGGTGCATACAATGAGCAGTTCTTC. Translated: CSARPPGLAGAYNEQFF.

The chain links TRBV6-5 to TRBJ2-7; D possibly corresponds to TRBD1 (5 bases). V was trimmed by 2 bases and J by 2 bases, leaving 10 bases between them. Per germline, CDR1 MNHEY and CDR2 SVGAGI. The CDR3 is made up of 14 amino acids. The CDR3 loop is CASSYNSGTYEQYF. CDR3 in DNA: TGTGCCAGCAGTTACAACTCAGGGACCTACGAGCAGTACTTC.

The genes are TRBV7-2 and TRBJ1-2; TRBD1 aligns across 9 bases. The CDR3 is made up of 15 amino acids. The V segment lost 5 bases and the J segment 6 bases; nucleotides outside the gene matches: 10. Germline-derived CDR1 and CDR2 are SGHTA and FQGNSA. The CDR3 sequence: CASSTRRQGGNGYTF. CDR3 bases: TGTGCCAGCAGCACACGCCGACAGGGGGGAAATGGCTACACCTTC. Together with reference TRBV7-2 and TRBJ1-2, the CDR3 gives the full variable domain: GAGVSQSPSNKVTEKGKDVELRCDPISGHTALYWYRQSLGQGLEFLIYFQGNSAPDKSGLPSDRFSAERTGGSVSTLTIQRTQQEDSAVYLCASSTRRQGGNGYTFGSGTRLTVV.

This clonotype was recorded a few times. V gene TRBV5-1 combines with J gene TRBJ2-1; a weak D match, TRBD1 (6 bases). There are 15 residues in the CDR3. With 5 bases removed from V and 2 bases from J, the gap between germline ends came to 14 bases. In germline, CDR1 is SGHRS, CDR2 YFSETQ. CDR3 in amino acids: CASRIQGYAYNEQFF. DNA of the CDR3: TGCGCCAGCAGGATACAGGGATATGCCTACAATGAGCAGTTCTTC. The complete variable domain, with remaining parts taken from reference TRBV5-1 and TRBJ2-1, reads KAGVTQTPRYLIKTRGQQVTLSCSPISGHRSVSWYQQTPGQGLQFLFEYFSETQRNKGNFPGRFSGRQFSNSRSEMNVSTLELGDSALYLCASRIQGYAYNEQFFGPGTRLTVL.

This rearrangement joins TRBV11-2 to TRBJ1-4; D is undetermined. The CDR3 covers 14 residues. Per the germline V gene, CDR1 is SGHAT and CDR2 is FQNNGV. With 3 bases removed from V and 0 bases from J, the gap between germline ends came to 5 bases. CDR3 region: CASSFGSTNEKLFF. CDR3 coding DNA: TGTGCCAGCAGCTTCGGGTCAACTAATGAAAAACTGTTTTTT.

This clonotype has only a few counts. The J gene is TRBJ1-5, the V gene TRBV28, with D tentatively TRBD1 (6 bases). Deletions cut 2 bases from V and 0 bases from J, with 14 bases between. The CDR3 has 17 residues. Per germline, CDR1 MDHEN and CDR2 SYDVKM. DNA for the CDR3: TGTGCCAGCAGTTTACTCAGGACAGACGTTAGCAATCAGCCCCAGCATTTT. Its protein is CASSLLRTDVSNQPQHF.

The chain uses TRBV6-2 or TRBV6-3 and TRBJ1-6; 7 bases are shared with TRBD1. Trimming removed 8 bases from V and 8 bases from J; junction bases left unmatched: 15. CDR1 and CDR2 (germline): MNHEY, SVGEGT. The CDR3 has 16 amino acids. Here the CDR3 DNA reads TGTGCCAGCGGCCTCCGAGGGGGCGGTTTGGATTCACCCCTCCACTTT. Translation: CASGLRGGGLDSPLHF.

The rearrangement links TRBV12-3 or TRBV12-4 to TRBJ2-5; D may be TRBD1 (5 bases). CDR3 size: 13 residues. V shed 3 bases and J shed 4 bases, with 9 bases lying between them. The CDR3 sequence is CASSFRQGETQYF. CDR3 bases: TGTGCCAGCAGTTTTAGGCAGGGAGAGACCCAGTACTTC.

V gene TRBV7-9 combines with J gene TRBJ2-5; 9 bases line up with TRBD2. The CDR3 runs to 17 residues. V shed 2 bases, J shed 11 bases, and the junction held 18 bases outside the gene matches. Looked up from germline, CDR1 is SEHNR and CDR2 is FQNEAQ (reference sequence). The CDR3 region has the DNA TGTGCCAGCAGCTTAACTAGCGGGCAAAGAGATTCCTACAAGCAGTACTTC. It is translated as CASSLTSGQRDSYKQYF.

This clonotype was counted at least ten times. This rearrangement joins TRBV14 to TRBJ2-5; no definite D call. This CDR3 is 17 amino acids long. Trimming removed 4 bases at V and 0 bases at J, with 18 bases between. From germline, CDR1 is SGHDN and CDR2 FVKESK. The CDR3 loop is CASSPRVRRPDQETQYF. CDR3 in DNA: TGTGCCAGCAGCCCCCGGGTGAGAAGGCCGGACCAAGAGACCCAGTACTTC.

This clonotype was detected ten times or more. The chain employs TRBV24-1 and TRBJ2-2; D gene ambiguous. V was trimmed by 5 bases and J by 7 bases, leaving 4 bases between them. The CDR3 has 11 residues. Germline loops: CDR1 KGHDR, CDR2 SFDVKD. CDR3 DNA sequence: TGTGCCACCAGTGCCCACGGGGAGCTGTTTTTT. As protein: CATSAHGELFF.

The chain is built from TRBV20-1 and TRBJ2-3; tentatively, D is TRBD2 (6 bases). Looked up from germline, CDR1 is DFQATT and CDR2 is SNEGSKA (reference sequence). V dropped 7 bases and J dropped 4 bases, with 18 bases sitting between them. The CDR3 is 14 amino acids. The CDR3 reads CSGTRDSDPDTQYF. The CDR3 DNA reads TGCAGTGGGACGCGGGACTCCGACCCAGATACGCAGTATTTT.

V usage is TRBV7-6 and J usage is TRBJ1-4; 7 nucleotides match TRBD1. The CDR3 totals 17 residues. Germline V gene lookup returns CDR1 SGHVS and CDR2 FNYEAQ. V lost 3 bases to trimming and J lost 3 bases; unmatched junction nucleotides: 10. CDR3 sequence: CASSFSAGGVANEKLFF. The CDR3 nucleotides read TGTGCCAGCAGCTTTTCCGCAGGGGGGGTGGCTAATGAAAAACTGTTTTTT.

This chain uses TRBV3-1 with TRBJ2-3; possible D gene TRBD2, 6 bases. Germline CDR1 and CDR2: LGHDT and YNNKEL (reference sequence). Trimming shortened V by 3 bases and J by 1 base, and 14 bases separated the two germline ends. CDR3 length equals 16 residues. The CDR3 region is CASSHNSGARTDTQYF. The CDR3 DNA reads as TGTGCCAGCAGCCATAATAGCGGAGCTCGCACAGATACGCAGTATTTT.

The chain links TRBV7-8 to TRBJ2-5; TRBD1 aligns across 10 bases. The assigned J gene may be wrong: the sequence end matches TRBJ2-7 better. The CDR3 totals 15 residues. Germline V gene sequence: CDR1 SGHVS, CDR2 FQNEAQ. DNA for the CDR3: TGTGCCAGCAGCGCGCCGGGACAGGGGAGAGGCGAGCAGTACTTC. This translates into CASSAPGQGRGEQYF.

The chain is built from TRBV29-1 and TRBJ2-3, with 10 bases identical to TRBD2. The CDR3 sequence is 18 residues long. The germline V gene encodes CDR1 SQVTM and CDR2 ANQGSEA. V lost 3 bases, J lost 1 base, and 13 bases stayed unmatched. The CDR3 loop is CSVDNLAGAGSGTDTQYF. DNA of the CDR3: TGCAGCGTTGATAACCTAGCGGGAGCAGGGAGTGGCACAGATACGCAGTATTTT.

This clonotype showed up just a few times. J is TRBJ2-5 and V is TRBV7-2; possible D gene TRBD1, 6 bases. The CDR3 spans 15 residues. The germline gives CDR1 SGHTA, CDR2 FQGNSA. Trimming removed 5 bases at V and 0 bases at J, with 13 bases between. This CDR3 reads CASSPQGFYQETQYF. The CDR3, as DNA: TGTGCCAGCAGCCCTCAGGGGTTCTACCAAGAGACCCAGTACTTC.

This clonotype was counted only a few times. This rearrangement joins TRBV30 to TRBJ1-4, with D unresolved. V was shortened by 1 base and J by 5 bases, with 14 bases between the two germline ends. The CDR3 has 15 amino acids. In germline, CDR1 is GTSNPN, CDR2 SVGIG (reference sequence). This CDR3 is CAWSGSDRRNEKLFF. CDR3 nucleotides: TGTGCCTGGAGTGGGTCCGATCGGCGGAATGAAAAACTGTTTTTT.

This chain's CDR3 is CASSLGGGGTSEQYF. For the CDR3, the DNA is TGTGCCAGCAGCTTAGGTGGCGGCGGGACCAGCGAGCAGTACTTC. V usage is TRBV13 and J usage is TRBJ2-1; tentatively, D is TRBD2 (6 bases). Judging by the DNA end, TRBJ2-7 fits better; the J call may be wrong. The CDR3 covers 15 residues. CDR1 and CDR2 (germline): PRHDT, FYEKMQ (reference sequence).

This clonotype appeared many times. The CDR3 DNA follows: TGCGCCAGCAGCCACCGGGCCCGGGAGACCCAGTACTTC. As protein: CASSHRARETQYF. This chain connects TRBV4-3 to TRBJ2-5; D is ambiguous. This CDR3 contains 13 residues. V dropped 3 bases and J dropped 5 bases, with 10 bases sitting between them. Germline CDR1 and CDR2: LGHNA and YSLEER.

The CDR3 DNA follows: TGTGCCAGCCTATCGGGGGAAGAGACCCAGTACTTC. Translated, it gives CASLSGEETQYF. J is TRBJ2-5 and V is TRBV6-2 or TRBV6-3; perhaps TRBD2 as D (6 bases). The length of the CDR3 is 12 residues. Trimming pared 8 bases from V and 3 bases from J, leaving 10 bases between. Germline assignment: CDR1 MNHEY and CDR2 SVGEGT.

CDR3 nucleotides: TGTGCCAGCAGCTTAGGTGCTAGCGGGTCCTTTGAGCAGTACTTC. Protein sequence: CASSLGASGSFEQYF. The chain is built from TRBV7-2 and TRBJ2-7, with 8 bases lining up with TRBD2. This CDR3 comprises 15 residues. The germline CDR1 and CDR2 sequences are SGHTA and FQGNSA. With V trimmed by 1 base and J by 7 bases, 9 bases remained unmatched.

This clonotype was counted a few times. The rearrangement links TRBV5-1 to TRBJ1-1; D may be TRBD1 (5 bases). The germline V gene has CDR1 SGHRS and CDR2 YFSETQ. This CDR3 is built from 14 residues. Between the trimmed V and J ends, which lost 5 bases and 4 bases, there was a span of 15 bases. The CDR3 DNA reads as TGCGCCAGCAGGGGGGACCGAGAGGGCACTGAAGCTTTCTTT. Translating it yields CASRGDREGTEAFF.